This T cell receptor (beta chain) was captured by sequencing in a study of T cell responses to AZD1222 COVID-19 vaccine. Study conclusions and caveats: Clonal diversity may have been underestimated, and the donors were mostly white British, with more females than males. The CD4 TCRs associated with vaccination extended across spike and predominated at 160-218 and 743-854. A reported finding is that nearly half of spike-specific TCRs target unmutated variant regions.

The table came from immunoSEQ multiplex PCR; TCRdb's copy has only in-frame clones and leaves some out. The data show 90,000 to 140,000 clones, 82% seen once. Trimming pared 0 bases from V and 3 bases from J, leaving 9 bases between. The CDR3 has 15 amino acids. Germline values: CDR1 SGHRS, CDR2 YFSETQ. Regarding this clone: Antigen specificity is unknown.

The TCR sequence derives from an adult in good health. The V call is TRBV5-1, the J call TRBJ1-4; D is possibly TRBD1 (5 bases). Sequences were derived from peripheral blood, sampled on day 0 of AZD1222 vaccination. The CDR3 here is CASSLAGAANEKLFF. CDR3 DNA sequence: TGCGCCAGCAGCTTGGCCGGGGCAGCTAATGAAAAACTGTTTTTT.